This T cell receptor (beta chain) emerged from a study of blood T cell repertoires in COVID-19. Study overall: Material from acute and convalescent COVID-19 was sourced from the United States, Italy and Spain. T cells, B-cell-depleted T cells, or PBMCs supplied cDNA or gDNA.

This clone occurred once. The CDR3 has 15 amino acids. The ends lost 2 bases at V and 2 bases at J; junction bases unmatched: 2. Germline values: CDR1 WNHNN, CDR2 SYGVQD (reference sequence). Libraries were prepared by immunoSEQ multiplex PCR; TCRdb keeps only in-frame clonotypes and omits some of them. The top ten clones hold nearly 2% of a sample with fewer than 500,000 clones, around nine tenths of them seen once. The source material was PBMCs or T cells enriched from blood (not recorded which). This sequence originates from a woman aged 18-30 years with acute COVID-19. The V call is TRBV10-1, the J call TRBJ2-1, with 8 bases fitting TRBD2. CDR3 amino acids: CASSERRGAYNEQFF. Here the CDR3 DNA reads TGCGCCAGCAGTGAGAGGCGGGGGGCCTACAATGAGCAGTTCTTC.